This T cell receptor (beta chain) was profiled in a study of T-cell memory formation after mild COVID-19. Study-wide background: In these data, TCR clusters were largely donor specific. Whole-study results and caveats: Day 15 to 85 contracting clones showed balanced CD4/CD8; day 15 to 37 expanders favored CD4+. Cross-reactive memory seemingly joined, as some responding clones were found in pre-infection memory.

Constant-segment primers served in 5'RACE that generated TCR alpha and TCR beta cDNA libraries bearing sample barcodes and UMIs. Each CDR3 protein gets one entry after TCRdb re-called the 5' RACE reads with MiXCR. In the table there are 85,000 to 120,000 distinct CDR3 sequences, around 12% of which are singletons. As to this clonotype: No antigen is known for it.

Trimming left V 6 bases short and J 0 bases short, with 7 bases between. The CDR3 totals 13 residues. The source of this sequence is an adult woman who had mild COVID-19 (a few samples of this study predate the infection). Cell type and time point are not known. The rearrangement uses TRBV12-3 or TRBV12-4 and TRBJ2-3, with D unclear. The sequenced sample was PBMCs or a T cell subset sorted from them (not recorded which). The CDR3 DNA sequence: TGTGCCAGCAGGGATCAAAGCACAGATACGCAGTATTTT. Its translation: CASRDQSTDTQYF.